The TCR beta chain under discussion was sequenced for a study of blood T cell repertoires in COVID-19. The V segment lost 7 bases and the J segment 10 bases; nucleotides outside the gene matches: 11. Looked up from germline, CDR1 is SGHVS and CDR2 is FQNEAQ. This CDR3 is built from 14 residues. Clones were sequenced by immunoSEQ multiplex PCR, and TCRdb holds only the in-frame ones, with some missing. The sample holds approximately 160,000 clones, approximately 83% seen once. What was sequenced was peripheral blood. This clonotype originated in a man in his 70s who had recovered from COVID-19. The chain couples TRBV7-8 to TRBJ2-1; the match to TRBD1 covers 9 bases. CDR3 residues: CASTPDRGRGEQFF. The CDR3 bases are TGTGCCAGCACCCCGGACAGGGGAAGGGGCGAGCAGTTCTTC. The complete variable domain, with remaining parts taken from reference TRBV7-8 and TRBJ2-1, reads GAGVSQSPRYKVAKRGQDVALRCDPISGHVSLFWYQQALGQGPEFLTYFQNEAQLDKSGLPSDRFFAERPEGSVSTLKIQRTQQEDSAVYLCASTPDRGRGEQFFGPGTRLTVL.